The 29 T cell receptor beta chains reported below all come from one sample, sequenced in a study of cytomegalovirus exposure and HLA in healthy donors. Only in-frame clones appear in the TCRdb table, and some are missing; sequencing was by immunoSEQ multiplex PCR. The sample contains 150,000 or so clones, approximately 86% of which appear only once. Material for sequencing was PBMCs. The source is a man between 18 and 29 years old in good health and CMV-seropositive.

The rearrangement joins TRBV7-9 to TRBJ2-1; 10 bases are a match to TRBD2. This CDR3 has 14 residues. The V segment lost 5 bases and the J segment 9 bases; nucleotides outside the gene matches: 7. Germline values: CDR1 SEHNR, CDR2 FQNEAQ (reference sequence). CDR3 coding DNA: TGTGCCAGCAGCCAAGCGGGGGGGCGCGGTGAGCAGTTCTTC. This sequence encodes CASSQAGGRGEQFF.

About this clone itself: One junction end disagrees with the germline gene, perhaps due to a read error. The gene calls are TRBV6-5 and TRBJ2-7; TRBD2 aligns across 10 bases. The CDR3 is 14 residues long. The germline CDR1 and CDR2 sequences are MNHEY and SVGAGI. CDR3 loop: CASRASGSSHEQYF. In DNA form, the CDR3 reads TGTGCCAGCAGAGCTAGCGGGAGCTCCCACGAGCAGTACTTC.

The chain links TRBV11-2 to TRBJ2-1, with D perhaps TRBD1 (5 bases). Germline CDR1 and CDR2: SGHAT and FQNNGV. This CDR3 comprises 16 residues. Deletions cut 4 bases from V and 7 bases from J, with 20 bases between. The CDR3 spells CASSWTSVAATNEQFF. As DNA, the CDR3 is TGTGCCAGCAGCTGGACAAGCGTCGCCGCCACTAATGAGCAGTTCTTC.

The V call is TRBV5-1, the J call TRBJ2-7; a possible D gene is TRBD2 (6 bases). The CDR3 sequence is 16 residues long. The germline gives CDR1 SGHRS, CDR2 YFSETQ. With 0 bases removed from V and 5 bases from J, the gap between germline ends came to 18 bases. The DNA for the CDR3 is TGCGCCAGCAGCTTGGTGGGGGGACGGGGTTCCAACGAGCAGTACTTC. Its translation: CASSLVGGRGSNEQYF.

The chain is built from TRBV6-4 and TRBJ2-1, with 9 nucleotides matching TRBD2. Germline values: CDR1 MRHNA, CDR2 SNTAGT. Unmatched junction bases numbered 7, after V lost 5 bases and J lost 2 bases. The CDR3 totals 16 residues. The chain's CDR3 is CASSPGLAGPYNEQFF. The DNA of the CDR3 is TGTGCCAGCAGTCCTGGGCTAGCGGGACCCTACAATGAGCAGTTCTTC.

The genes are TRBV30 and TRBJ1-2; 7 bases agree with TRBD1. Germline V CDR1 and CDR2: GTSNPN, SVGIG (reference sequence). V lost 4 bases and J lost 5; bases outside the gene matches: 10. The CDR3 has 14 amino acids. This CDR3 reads CAWTSGQNLYGYTF. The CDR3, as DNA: TGTGCCTGGACCTCGGGACAGAACCTGTATGGCTACACCTTC.

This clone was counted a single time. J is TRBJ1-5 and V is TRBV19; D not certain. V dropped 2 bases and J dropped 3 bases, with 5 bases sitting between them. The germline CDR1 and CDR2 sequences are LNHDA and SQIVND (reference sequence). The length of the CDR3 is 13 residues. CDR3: CASSISFNQPQHF. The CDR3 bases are TGTGCCAGTAGTATAAGCTTCAATCAGCCCCAGCATTTT. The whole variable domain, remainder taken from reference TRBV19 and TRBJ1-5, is DGGITQSPKYLFRKEGQNVTLSCEQNLNHDAMYWYRQDPGQGLRLIYYSQIVNDFQKGDIAEGYSVSREKKESFPLTVTSAQKNPTAFYLCASSISFNQPQHFGDGTRLSIL.

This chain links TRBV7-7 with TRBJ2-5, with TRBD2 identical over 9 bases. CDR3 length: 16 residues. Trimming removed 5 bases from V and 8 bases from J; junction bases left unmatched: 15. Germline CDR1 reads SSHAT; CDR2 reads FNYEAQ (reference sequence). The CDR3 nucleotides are TGTGCCAGCAGCCCCAACGCGGGACTAGCACGGTATACCCAGTACTTC. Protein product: CASSPNAGLARYTQYF.

CDR3 nucleotides: TGTGCCAGCAGCTCCCTAGGCTCTTCCTATAATTCACCCCTCCACTTT. Its translation: CASSSLGSSYNSPLHF. The chain uses TRBV5-6 and TRBJ1-6, with D uncertain. The V gene's germline CDR1 is SGHDT and CDR2 YYEEEE. The V gene lost 3 bases and the J gene lost 1 base, with 11 bases spanning the gap. The CDR3 is 16 residues long.

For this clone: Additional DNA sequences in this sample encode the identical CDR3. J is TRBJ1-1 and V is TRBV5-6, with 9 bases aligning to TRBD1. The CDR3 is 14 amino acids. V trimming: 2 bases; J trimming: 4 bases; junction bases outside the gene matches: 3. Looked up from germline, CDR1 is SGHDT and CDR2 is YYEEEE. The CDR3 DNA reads TGTGCCAGCAGCTTACTGGACAGGGGCACTGAAGCTTTCTTT. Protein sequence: CASSLLDRGTEAFF.

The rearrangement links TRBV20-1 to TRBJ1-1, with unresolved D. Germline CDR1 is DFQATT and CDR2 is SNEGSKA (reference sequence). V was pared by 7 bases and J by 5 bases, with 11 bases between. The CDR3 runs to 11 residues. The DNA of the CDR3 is TGCAGTGTTTTATTGGCTACTGAAGCTTTCTTT. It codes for CSVLLATEAFF.

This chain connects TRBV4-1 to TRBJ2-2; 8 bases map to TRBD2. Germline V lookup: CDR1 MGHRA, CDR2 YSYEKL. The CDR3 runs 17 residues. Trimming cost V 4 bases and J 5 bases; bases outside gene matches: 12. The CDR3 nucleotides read TGCGCCAGCAGCCGCCTCGGACTAGCCTCCTCGACCGGGGAGCTGTTTTTT. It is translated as CASSRLGLASSTGELFF.

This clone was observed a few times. The CDR3 nucleotides are TGTGCCAGTTGCCCGCCCGGGATTAACTATGGCTACACCTTC. It codes for CASCPPGINYGYTF. The gene calls are TRBV19 and TRBJ1-2; D is uncertain. The ends were cut back, 8 bases at V and 1 base at J, with 14 bases in the middle. CDR1 LNHDA and CDR2 SQIVND come from the germline V gene (reference sequence). The CDR3 totals 14 residues. Complete variable domain (other parts from reference TRBV19 and TRBJ1-2): DGGITQSPKYLFRKEGQNVTLSCEQNLNHDAMYWYRQDPGQGLRLIYYSQIVNDFQKGDIAEGYSVSREKKESFPLTVTSAQKNPTAFYLCASCPPGINYGYTFGSGTRLTVV.

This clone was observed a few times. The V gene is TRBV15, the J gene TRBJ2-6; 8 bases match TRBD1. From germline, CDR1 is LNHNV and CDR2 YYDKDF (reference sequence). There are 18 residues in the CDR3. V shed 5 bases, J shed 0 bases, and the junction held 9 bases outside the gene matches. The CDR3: CATSRAETGASGANVLTF. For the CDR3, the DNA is TGTGCCACCAGCCGCGCCGAGACAGGGGCCTCTGGGGCCAACGTCCTGACTTTC.

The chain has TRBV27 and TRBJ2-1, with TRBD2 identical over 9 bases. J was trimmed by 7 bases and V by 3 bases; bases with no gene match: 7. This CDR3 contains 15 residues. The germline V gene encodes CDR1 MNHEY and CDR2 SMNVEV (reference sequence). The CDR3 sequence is CASSLGGRALNEQFF. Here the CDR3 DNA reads TGTGCCAGCAGTTTGGGCGGGAGGGCCTTGAATGAGCAGTTCTTC.

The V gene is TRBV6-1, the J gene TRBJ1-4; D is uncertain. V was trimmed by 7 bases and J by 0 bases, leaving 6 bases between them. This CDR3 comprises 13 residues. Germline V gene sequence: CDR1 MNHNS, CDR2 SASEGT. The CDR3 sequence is CASKPATNEKLFF. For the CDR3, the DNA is TGTGCCAGCAAGCCCGCAACTAATGAAAAACTGTTTTTT.

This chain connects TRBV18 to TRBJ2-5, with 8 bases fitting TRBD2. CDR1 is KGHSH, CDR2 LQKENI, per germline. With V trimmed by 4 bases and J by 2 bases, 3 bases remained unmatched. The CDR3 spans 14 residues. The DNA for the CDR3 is TGTGCCAGCTCACTCGCGGGGGGACAAGAGACCCAGTACTTC. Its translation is CASSLAGGQETQYF.

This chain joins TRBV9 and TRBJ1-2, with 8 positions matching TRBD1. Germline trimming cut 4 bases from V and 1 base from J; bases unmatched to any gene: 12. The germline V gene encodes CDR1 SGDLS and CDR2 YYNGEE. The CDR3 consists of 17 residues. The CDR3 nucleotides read TGTGCCAGCAGCCCTGCCCTGACAGGGGACAATAACTATGGCTACACCTTC. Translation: CASSPALTGDNNYGYTF.

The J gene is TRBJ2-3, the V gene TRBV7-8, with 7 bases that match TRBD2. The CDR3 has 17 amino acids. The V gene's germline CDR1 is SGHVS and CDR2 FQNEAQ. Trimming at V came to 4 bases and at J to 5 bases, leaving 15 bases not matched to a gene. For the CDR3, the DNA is TGTGCCAGCAGCTCAGTACTAGCGAAAAACCCTGTAGATACGCAGTATTTT. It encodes CASSSVLAKNPVDTQYF. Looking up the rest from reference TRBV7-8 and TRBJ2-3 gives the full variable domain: GAGVSQSPRYKVAKRGQDVALRCDPISGHVSLFWYQQALGQGPEFLTYFQNEAQLDKSGLPSDRFFAERPEGSVSTLKIQRTQQEDSAVYLCASSSVLAKNPVDTQYFGPGTRLTVL.

The CDR3 DNA is TGTGCCTGGAGGGAGGGAGCCTACGAGCAGTACTTC. Translating it yields CAWREGAYEQYF. The gene calls are TRBV30 and TRBJ2-7; tentative D call: TRBD2 (6 bases). Trimming left V 3 bases short and J 2 bases short, with 8 bases between. CDR1 is GTSNPN and CDR2 is SVGIG in the germline V gene (reference sequence). This CDR3 is built from 12 residues.

CDR3 bases: TGTGCCAGCAGTTACGTACTAGCGGGGGAGCTACTGCCGTATTTT. Its protein is CASSYVLAGELLPYF. The chain uses TRBV6-6 and TRBJ2-3; 11 nucleotides match TRBD2. V shed 2 bases, J shed 14 bases, and the junction held 12 bases outside the gene matches. The CDR3 length is 15 residues. In germline, CDR1 is MNHNY, CDR2 SVGAGI (reference sequence).

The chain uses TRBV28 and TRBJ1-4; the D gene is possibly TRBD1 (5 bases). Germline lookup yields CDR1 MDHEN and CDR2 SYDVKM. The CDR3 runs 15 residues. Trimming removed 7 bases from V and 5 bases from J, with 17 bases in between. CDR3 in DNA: TGTGCCAGCAACCCATCCAGGGCAGGGAATGAAAAACTGTTTTTT. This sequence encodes CASNPSRAGNEKLFF.

The CDR3 sequence is CAWSAVQMNTEAFF. The CDR3 DNA reads as TGTGCCTGGAGCGCCGTCCAGATGAACACTGAAGCTTTCTTT. The V call is TRBV30, the J call TRBJ1-1, with no clear D. Germline-derived CDR1 and CDR2 are GTSNPN and SVGIG (reference sequence). The length of the CDR3 is 14 residues. Trimming pared 3 bases from V and 0 bases from J, leaving 11 bases between.

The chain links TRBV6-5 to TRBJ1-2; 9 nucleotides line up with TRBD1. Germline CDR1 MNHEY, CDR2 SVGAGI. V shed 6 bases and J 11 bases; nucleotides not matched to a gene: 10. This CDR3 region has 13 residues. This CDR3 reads CASRAGTGNSYTF. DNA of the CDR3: TGTGCCAGCAGGGCCGGGACAGGGAATTCTTACACCTTC.

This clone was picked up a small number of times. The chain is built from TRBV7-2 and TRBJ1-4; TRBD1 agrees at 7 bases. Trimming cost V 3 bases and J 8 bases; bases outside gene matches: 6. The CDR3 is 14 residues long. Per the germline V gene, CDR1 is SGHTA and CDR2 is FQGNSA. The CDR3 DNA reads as TGTGCCAGCAGCTTTAGACAGGGATGGGAAAAACTGTTTTTT. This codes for CASSFRQGWEKLFF.

DNA of the CDR3: TGTGCCAGCAGTTACGGAGTGACAGGGTCAACTGAAGCTTTCTTT. Translating gives CASSYGVTGSTEAFF. This sequence joins TRBV6-5 and TRBJ1-1; 7 nucleotides line up with TRBD1. The CDR3 totals 15 residues. V lost 2 bases, J lost 5 bases, and 8 bases stayed unmatched. Germline V lookup: CDR1 MNHEY, CDR2 SVGAGI.

The CDR3 is CASSLASSEQYF. The DNA of the CDR3 is TGTGCCAGCAGCTTAGCATCGTCGGAGCAGTACTTC. V usage is TRBV7-2 and J usage is TRBJ2-7; no clear D. The CDR3 runs 12 residues. The ends were cut back, 0 bases at V and 7 bases at J, with 7 bases in the middle. Germline V gene sequence: CDR1 SGHTA, CDR2 FQGNSA. Complete variable domain (other parts from reference TRBV7-2 and TRBJ2-7): GAGVSQSPSNKVTEKGKDVELRCDPISGHTALYWYRQSLGQGLEFLIYFQGNSAPDKSGLPSDRFSAERTGGSVSTLTIQRTQQEDSAVYLCASSLASSEQYFGPGTRLTVT.

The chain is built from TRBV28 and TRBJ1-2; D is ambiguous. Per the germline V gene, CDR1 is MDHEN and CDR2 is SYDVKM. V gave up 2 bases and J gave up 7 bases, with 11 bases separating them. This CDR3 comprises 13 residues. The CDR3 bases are TGTGCCAGCAGTTTAACGAGGGCGGGTGGCTACACCTTC. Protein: CASSLTRAGGYTF.

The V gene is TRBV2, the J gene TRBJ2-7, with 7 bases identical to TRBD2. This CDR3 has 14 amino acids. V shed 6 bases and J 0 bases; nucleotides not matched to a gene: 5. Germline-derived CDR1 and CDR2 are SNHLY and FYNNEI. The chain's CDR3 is CASRDLAVSYEQYF. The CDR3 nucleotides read TGTGCCAGCAGGGACCTAGCGGTCTCCTACGAGCAGTACTTC. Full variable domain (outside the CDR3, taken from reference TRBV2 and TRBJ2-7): EPEVTQTPSHQVTQMGQEVILRCVPISNHLYFYWYRQILGQKVEFLVSFYNNEISEKSEIFDDQFSVERPDGSNFTLKIRSTKLEDSAMYFCASRDLAVSYEQYFGPGTRLTVT.